Shown below are 29 T cell receptor beta chains from a single sample sequenced in a study of blood T cell repertoires in COVID-19. Sequencing used immunoSEQ multiplex PCR; TCRdb keeps in-frame clones, though not all of them. The sample carries more than 85,000 clones, around 90% recorded once. The sequenced material came from peripheral blood. The receptors were gathered from a man aged 65-85 years with acute or convalescent COVID-19.

V usage is TRBV2 and J usage is TRBJ1-6, with TRBD1 as a possible D gene (5 bases). V lost 2 bases and J lost 6, with 11 bases in between. Germline V gene data show CDR1 as SNHLY and CDR2 as FYNNEI. This CDR3 has 15 residues. The CDR3 nucleotides read TGTGCCAGCAGTGAACAGGGAGGGCCTAATTCACCCCTCCACTTT. This gives the protein CASSEQGGPNSPLHF. The variable domain in full, completed from reference TRBV2 and TRBJ1-6, reads EPEVTQTPSHQVTQMGQEVILRCVPISNHLYFYWYRQILGQKVEFLVSFYNNEISEKSEIFDDQFSVERPDGSNFTLKIRSTKLEDSAMYFCASSEQGGPNSPLHFGNGTRLTVT.

This chain connects TRBV7-8 to TRBJ1-5; D gene ambiguous. V lost 6 bases, J lost 5 bases, and 11 bases lay in between. The CDR3 consists of 13 residues. The V gene's germline CDR1 is SGHVS and CDR2 FQNEAQ. DNA of the CDR3: TGTGCCAGCAGATTCGCAACGGATCAGCCCCAGCATTTT. Its protein is CASRFATDQPQHF.

The gene calls are TRBV19 and TRBJ2-3; possible D gene TRBD1, 6 bases. This CDR3 comprises 18 residues. CDR1 and CDR2 from the germline V gene are LNHDA and SQIVND (reference sequence). With 7 bases removed from V and 0 bases from J, the gap between germline ends came to 23 bases. The CDR3 loop reads CASTSEEDRHASTDTQYF. The DNA for the CDR3 is TGTGCCAGTACTTCTGAGGAGGACAGACATGCTAGCACAGATACGCAGTATTTT.

V is TRBV7-2 and J is TRBJ2-3, with TRBD2 identical over 11 bases. V lost 1 base, J lost 4 bases, and 7 bases stayed unmatched. This CDR3 spans 17 amino acids. Germline V gene data show CDR1 as SGHTA and CDR2 as FQGNSA. CDR3 sequence: CASSLGASGRWSDTQYF. CDR3 coding DNA: TGTGCCAGCAGCTTAGGGGCTAGCGGGAGGTGGTCAGATACGCAGTATTTT.

The rearrangement joins TRBV20-1 to TRBJ1-5, with 7 bases aligning to TRBD1. CDR1 and CDR2 (germline): DFQATT, SNEGSKA (reference sequence). The CDR3 covers 15 residues. The J segment lost 7 bases and the V segment lost 3 bases, leaving 12 bases of the junction unmatched. The CDR3 loop is CSASRTGIVGQPQHF. CDR3 DNA: TGCAGTGCTAGTAGGACAGGCATAGTGGGACAGCCCCAGCATTTT.

The V and J genes are TRBV5-1 and TRBJ2-7, with D maybe TRBD1 (6 bases). Deletions cut 4 bases from V and 3 bases from J, with 17 bases between. Germline CDR1 reads SGHRS; CDR2 reads YFSETQ. The CDR3 sequence is 15 residues long. The CDR3 bases are TGCGCCAGCAGCCCCGCCGGGACAAAAGACTACGAGCAGTACTTC. Its translation is CASSPAGTKDYEQYF.

The chain couples TRBV6-6 to TRBJ2-2; TRBD1 matches at 9 bases. Germline-derived CDR1 and CDR2 are MNHNY and SVGAGI (reference sequence). The J segment lost 2 bases and the V segment lost 9 bases, leaving 10 bases of the junction unmatched. This CDR3 has 16 amino acids. The CDR3 protein is CASAVGTGINTGELFF. The DNA of the CDR3 is TGTGCCAGTGCGGTTGGGACAGGGATCAACACCGGGGAGCTGTTTTTT.

V usage is TRBV12-3 or TRBV12-4 and J usage is TRBJ2-7; tentatively, D is TRBD2 (5 bases). V was cut by 4 bases and J by 2 bases, with 6 bases left in between. This CDR3 contains 12 residues. The DNA for the CDR3 is TGTGCCAGCAGTTCGGGGACCTACGAGCAGTACTTC. It specifies CASSSGTYEQYF.

Here the CDR3 DNA reads TGCGCCAGCAGTGGGTCGACAGGGGGATATTCACCCCTCCACTTT. Translating it yields CASSGSTGGYSPLHF. This chain joins TRBV10-1 and TRBJ1-6; TRBD1 agrees at 9 bases. V shed 4 bases and J 8 bases; nucleotides not matched to a gene: 6. This CDR3 is 15 amino acids long. CDR1 is WNHNN, CDR2 SYGVQD, per germline (reference sequence).

The count of this clone is one. J is TRBJ1-2 and V is TRBV6-5; the match to TRBD1 covers 8 bases. CDR3 length: 14 residues. CDR1 and CDR2 (germline): MNHEY, SVGAGI. V gave up 0 bases and J gave up 6 bases; unmatched junction bases: 3. The CDR3 here is CASSYSRTGNGYTF. Written as DNA, the CDR3 is TGTGCCAGCAGTTACTCGCGGACAGGGAATGGCTACACCTTC.

The chain uses TRBV6-5 and TRBJ1-1; D might be TRBD1 (6 bases). The germline V gene encodes CDR1 MNHEY and CDR2 SVGAGI. V was pared by 7 bases and J by 2 bases, with 11 bases between. The CDR3 totals 13 residues. CDR3 in DNA: TGTGCCAGCACAGGGGCCTTAAACACTGAAGCTTTCTTT. Its protein product is CASTGALNTEAFF.

The genes are TRBV9 and TRBJ2-3; D unclear. Germline-derived CDR1 and CDR2 are SGDLS and YYNGEE. V dropped 2 bases and J dropped 0 bases, with 4 bases sitting between them. The CDR3 length is 13 residues. The CDR3 nucleotides read TGTGCCAGCAGCGTGACTAGCACAGATACGCAGTATTTT. Amino acids: CASSVTSTDTQYF.

The CDR3 bases are TGTGCCACCAGTGACCCCAGGACAGGGGGCGTCTATGGCTACACCTTC. Residues: CATSDPRTGGVYGYTF. This chain uses TRBV24-1 with TRBJ1-2, with 11 bases that match TRBD1. The CDR3 totals 16 residues. CDR1 is KGHDR and CDR2 is SFDVKD in the germline V gene. V trimming: 4 bases; J trimming: 4 bases; junction bases outside the gene matches: 7.

The chain joins TRBV6-5 to TRBJ1-5; 7 nucleotides line up with TRBD1. Germline CDR1 reads MNHEY; CDR2 reads SVGAGI. The CDR3 runs to 15 residues. The V gene end was trimmed by 5 bases and the J gene end by 7 bases; junction bases not matched to a gene: 11. The CDR3 region is CASSPQGGLGQPQHF. The CDR3 nucleotides are TGTGCCAGCAGTCCTCAGGGGGGTTTGGGCCAGCCCCAGCATTTT.

This chain uses TRBV6-6 with TRBJ2-7, with D perhaps TRBD2 (5 bases). The CDR3 totals 15 residues. The V end lost 4 bases, the J end lost 5 bases, and 18 bases lay between the germline ends. CDR1 is MNHNY, CDR2 SVGAGI, per germline (reference sequence). The CDR3 sequence is CASSSSGGRGNEQYF. CDR3 bases: TGTGCCAGCAGTTCCAGCGGCGGCCGAGGCAACGAGCAGTACTTC.

This clone was seen a few times. V is TRBV10-1 and J is TRBJ1-5; TRBD1 aligns across 9 bases. With V trimmed by 6 bases and J by 6 bases, 9 bases remained unmatched. The CDR3 sequence is 15 residues long. Germline V gene sequence: CDR1 WNHNN, CDR2 SYGVQD (reference sequence). CDR3 region: CASRSRDRVSQPQHF. The CDR3 nucleotides read TGCGCCAGCAGGAGCCGGGACAGGGTGAGTCAGCCCCAGCATTTT.

The chain carries TRBV6-2 or TRBV6-3 and TRBJ2-7, with 8 bases fitting TRBD1. Germline assignment: CDR1 MNHEY and CDR2 SVGEGT. This CDR3 is 14 amino acids long. The ends lost 6 bases at V and 6 bases at J; junction bases unmatched: 10. The CDR3 loop reads CASSRPDRGGEQYF. In DNA, the CDR3 is TGTGCCAGCAGCCGCCCTGACAGGGGAGGCGAGCAGTACTTC.

This rearrangement joins TRBV4-1 to TRBJ2-7, with TRBD2 as a possible D gene (6 bases). Trimming took 0 bases from V and 1 from J, leaving 16 bases between them. CDR3 length: 17 amino acids. CDR1 MGHRA and CDR2 YSYEKL come from the germline V gene. CDR3 region: CASSQEASGTLSYEQYF. CDR3 DNA: TGCGCCAGCAGCCAAGAAGCCTCCGGGACTCTGTCCTACGAGCAGTACTTC.

The CDR3 spells CASSSRGKLKYGYTF. CDR3 nucleotides: TGTGCCAGCAGTTCCCGAGGGAAACTGAAATACGGCTACACCTTC. The rearrangement uses TRBV6-2 or TRBV6-3 and TRBJ1-2; D is undetermined. Trimming removed 4 bases at V and 8 bases at J, with 20 bases between. Germline CDR1 reads MNHEY; CDR2 reads SVGEGT. The length of the CDR3 is 15 residues.

This chain links TRBV27 with TRBJ2-3; 10 nucleotides align to TRBD1. The germline gives CDR1 MNHEY, CDR2 SMNVEV (reference sequence). V lost 0 bases and J lost 4; bases outside the gene matches: 4. The CDR3 is 16 amino acids. CDR3 DNA sequence: TGTGCCAGCAGTTTATCGGGGGACAGGGGCGCAGATACGCAGTATTTT. Residues: CASSLSGDRGADTQYF.

The chain carries TRBV7-2 and TRBJ2-7; 9 bases fit TRBD2. The V and J ends lost 4 bases and 10 bases, in that order; junction bases with no gene match: 11. The CDR3 is 14 amino acids. Germline V gene sequence: CDR1 SGHTA, CDR2 FQGNSA. CDR3 in amino acids: CASSWGASGTRQYF. CDR3 DNA sequence: TGTGCCAGCAGCTGGGGGGCTAGCGGGACCAGACAGTACTTC.

The chain couples TRBV6-2 or TRBV6-3 to TRBJ2-1; no clear D gene. This CDR3 comprises 13 residues. CDR1 is MNHEY and CDR2 is SVGEGT in the germline V gene. Trimming cost V 0 bases and J 5 bases, with 5 bases left between them. As DNA, the CDR3 is TGTGCCAGCAGTTACTCGTCCAACAATGAGCAGTTCTTC. Protein sequence: CASSYSSNNEQFF.

This clone appeared a single time. The J gene is TRBJ1-1, the V gene TRBV12-3 or TRBV12-4; TRBD1 might be the D (5 bases). Trimming pared 7 bases from V and 3 bases from J, leaving 12 bases between. CDR3 length: 13 amino acids. The CDR3 loop is CASMGGGHTEAFF. In DNA, the CDR3 is TGTGCCAGCATGGGGGGTGGGCACACTGAAGCTTTCTTT.

This CDR3 is CASSLGGQVRGYTF. CDR3 coding DNA: TGCGCCAGCAGCTTAGGAGGACAGGTTCGGGGCTACACCTTC. The V and J genes are TRBV5-1 and TRBJ1-2; 7 bases fit TRBD1. With 2 bases clipped from V and 8 bases from J, the junction kept 9 bases outside the gene matches. Germline V gene sequence: CDR1 SGHRS, CDR2 YFSETQ. The CDR3 extends over 14 amino acids. The whole variable domain, filled in from reference TRBV5-1 and TRBJ1-2, reads KAGVTQTPRYLIKTRGQQVTLSCSPISGHRSVSWYQQTPGQGLQFLFEYFSETQRNKGNFPGRFSGRQFSNSRSEMNVSTLELGDSALYLCASSLGGQVRGYTFGSGTRLTVV.

The CDR3 region is CASSQEETSGFEATQYF. The CDR3 DNA reads TGTGCCAGCAGCCAAGAGGAGACTAGCGGGTTCGAGGCGACCCAGTACTTC. The chain is built from TRBV3-1 (or the pseudogene TRBV3-2) and TRBJ2-5; 10 positions match TRBD2. The CDR3 extends over 17 amino acids. Germline V lookup: CDR1 LGHDT, CDR2 YNNKEL (reference sequence). With 0 bases clipped from V and 7 bases from J, the junction kept 11 bases outside the gene matches.

The chain couples TRBV29-1 to TRBJ2-7; a weak D match, TRBD1 (6 bases). Per the germline V gene, CDR1 is SQVTM and CDR2 is ANQGSEA. Trimming pared 4 bases from V and 6 bases from J, leaving 19 bases between. This CDR3 spans 14 amino acids. The CDR3: CSVVVWGQMSEQYF. CDR3 DNA: TGCAGCGTTGTTGTTTGGGGGCAGATGAGCGAGCAGTACTTC.

The chain combines TRBV25-1 with TRBJ1-1; 7 bases map to TRBD1. V dropped 6 bases and J dropped 6; count of bases not matched to a gene: 7. Germline assignment: CDR1 MGHDK and CDR2 SYGVNS. The CDR3 is 13 amino acids. The CDR3: CASRAPGGSEAFF. Written as DNA, the CDR3 is TGTGCCAGCAGGGCTCCAGGGGGGTCTGAAGCTTTCTTT.

This chain uses TRBV5-6 with TRBJ1-5; D possibly corresponds to TRBD1 (5 bases). Trimming pared 1 base from V and 4 bases from J, leaving 15 bases between. This CDR3 region has 16 residues. CDR1 is SGHDT and CDR2 is YYEEEE in the germline V gene. In nucleotides, the CDR3 is TGTGCCAGCAGCTTGATGGGCCGACAGACTAATCAGCCCCAGCATTTT. Translated, it gives CASSLMGRQTNQPQHF.

The genes are TRBV6-6 and TRBJ2-7; tentatively, D is TRBD1 (5 bases). The CDR3 consists of 13 residues. Germline CDR1 MNHNY, CDR2 SVGAGI (reference sequence). V was trimmed by 7 bases and J by 5 bases, leaving 15 bases between them. This CDR3 reads CASTPRVGNEQYF. In nucleotides, the CDR3 is TGTGCCAGCACCCCCAGGGTAGGAAACGAGCAGTACTTC.